Reported below is one T cell receptor beta chain. Its antigen is not known. The germline gene is not matched at one end of the junction; a read error may be the cause. This sample stems from a study of cytomegalovirus exposure and HLA in healthy donors. CDR1 is SGHAT and CDR2 is FQDESV in the germline V gene (reference sequence). The CDR3 extends over 16 amino acids. Researchers ran the PCR with 60 Vbeta and 13 Jbeta primers. Assay: immunoSEQ multiplex PCR; the TCRdb copy retains only in-frame clones and omits some. The sample has around 110,000 clones; around three quarters are singletons. Study-wide points: It was reported that TCR beta sequences correctly inferred the HLA-A and HLA-B alleles for most subjects. A later analysis linked a missense DCLRE1C variant to TCR beta V- and J-gene trimming. Investigators reported 164 TCR beta chains as tied to cytomegalovirus.

The source is a man aged 25-45 years in good health and CMV-seropositive. V is TRBV11-1 and J is TRBJ1-5, with 9 bases identical to TRBD1. Sequencing was done on a sample of PBMCs. The CDR3 DNA reads TGTGCCAGCAGCTTACCGTGGGACAGGGAGGACCAGCCCCGGCATTTT. Protein: CASSLPWDREDQPRHF.